What follows are 9 T cell receptor beta chains derived from one specimen sequenced in a study of shared T cell receptors in the human thymus. Clones were sequenced by immunoSEQ multiplex PCR, and TCRdb holds only the in-frame ones, with some missing. The sample lists around 730,000 clones; approximately 83% were seen once. These data were also reused for a study on human thymus T cells.

Sequencing was carried out using thymocytes. The receptors were sampled from a girl under three years old with a congenital heart defect.

The chain couples TRBV4-1 to TRBJ2-3; TRBD2 agrees at 11 bases. Germline values: CDR1 MGHRA, CDR2 YSYEKL. The V and J ends lost 4 bases and 2 bases, in that order; junction bases with no gene match: 11. CDR3 size: 18 residues. CDR3 protein: CASSPSSGGTYHTDTQYF. CDR3 bases: TGCGCCAGCAGCCCCTCTAGCGGGGGGACCTACCACACAGATACGCAGTATTTT.

This chain connects TRBV11-2 to TRBJ1-6, with TRBD1 as a possible D gene (5 bases). V was cut by 5 bases and J by 6 bases, with 8 bases left in between. This CDR3 contains 13 residues. The germline CDR1 and CDR2 sequences are SGHAT and FQNNGV. The chain's CDR3 is CASSSGGNSPLHF. CDR3 nucleotide sequence: TGTGCCAGCAGCAGCGGGGGTAATTCACCCCTCCACTTT.

V gene TRBV19 combines with J gene TRBJ1-5; D is possibly TRBD1 (6 bases). V dropped 10 bases and J dropped 1 base, with 26 bases sitting between them. This CDR3 has 18 residues. Germline CDR1 is LNHDA and CDR2 is SQIVND (reference sequence). The CDR3 region is CAISQGPMMDRSNQPQHF. As DNA, the CDR3 is TGTGCCATCTCTCAGGGGCCTATGATGGACAGAAGCAATCAGCCCCAGCATTTT. The variable domain in full, with the rest retrieved from reference TRBV19 and TRBJ1-5, is DGGITQSPKYLFRKEGQNVTLSCEQNLNHDAMYWYRQDPGQGLRLIYYSQIVNDFQKGDIAEGYSVSREKKESFPLTVTSAQKNPTAFYLCAISQGPMMDRSNQPQHFGDGTRLSIL.

The genes are TRBV6-1 and TRBJ2-7; D gene ambiguous. CDR3 length: 15 amino acids. V lost 1 base and J 5 bases, leaving 15 bases between the germline ends. Germline V gene sequence: CDR1 MNHNS, CDR2 SASEGT. The CDR3 reads CASSEVGSVRHEQYF. Here the CDR3 DNA reads TGTGCCAGCAGTGAAGTAGGTTCTGTCAGGCACGAGCAGTACTTC.

The J gene is TRBJ2-7, the V gene TRBV5-4; D is perhaps TRBD1 (6 bases). With 0 bases removed from V and 3 bases from J, the gap between germline ends came to 7 bases. The CDR3 totals 13 residues. Per germline, CDR1 SGHNT and CDR2 YYREEE (reference sequence). This CDR3 reads CASSLVRGYEQYF. The CDR3 nucleotides are TGTGCCAGCAGCTTGGTCAGGGGCTACGAGCAGTACTTC.

The chain joins TRBV7-2 to TRBJ1-1; TRBD1 agrees at 9 bases. Germline loops: CDR1 SGHTA, CDR2 FQGNSA. The CDR3 is 16 residues long. Germline trimming cut 2 bases from V and 2 bases from J; bases unmatched to any gene: 6. CDR3 in amino acids: CASSLRTGATNTEAFF. In DNA, the CDR3 is TGTGCCAGCAGCTTAAGGACAGGGGCGACTAACACTGAAGCTTTCTTT.

CDR3 in amino acids: CASSSGQGRDGYTF. Written as DNA, the CDR3 is TGTGCCAGCAGTTCCGGACAGGGCAGAGATGGCTACACCTTC. The chain links TRBV27 to TRBJ1-2; TRBD1 agrees at 8 bases. The junction had 7 bases not matched to a gene; V was cut back by 4 bases and J by 6 bases. Per germline, CDR1 MNHEY and CDR2 SMNVEV (reference sequence). The CDR3 is 14 amino acids.

The chain joins TRBV27 to TRBJ2-1; D perhaps matches TRBD1 (6 bases). The ends were cut back, 5 bases at V and 8 bases at J, with 10 bases in the middle. Germline CDR1 is MNHEY and CDR2 is SMNVEV (reference sequence). This CDR3 spans 12 amino acids. This CDR3 is CASSNTGYEQFF. CDR3 coding DNA: TGTGCCAGCAGTAACACAGGGTATGAGCAGTTCTTC.

This clone was recorded only once. The chain employs TRBV6-1 and TRBJ1-1; TRBD1 might be the D (6 bases). Trimming pared 4 bases from V and 0 bases from J, leaving 15 bases between. CDR3 length: 16 residues. Germline V gives CDR1 MNHNS, CDR2 SASEGT. DNA for the CDR3: TGTGCCAGCAGTGCAAGGGGACATACGATGAACACTGAAGCTTTCTTT. The encoded protein is CASSARGHTMNTEAFF.